Presented here are 27 T cell receptor beta chains from one specimen sequenced in a study of metastatic and nonmetastatic thyroid tumors. TCRdb reprocessed the PCR reads via MiXCR. The sample includes roughly 61,000 clones, about 4% seen only once; the top ten take more than 20%. Each patient came to thyroid surgery without any prior treatment (of any kind). What was sequenced was blood. The receptors here all came from a female donor with papillary thyroid cancer or a benign thyroid nodule (not recorded which). Some clones in this sample may be carry-over from other donors' samples.

Ten or more counts support this clone. V usage is TRBV13 and J usage is TRBJ2-7; TRBD2 agrees at 8 bases. This CDR3 has 15 amino acids. Germline V CDR1 and CDR2: PRHDT, FYEKMQ (reference sequence). J gave up 0 bases and V 5 bases, and 6 bases lay outside the gene matches. The CDR3: CASSRERESSYEQYF. The CDR3, as DNA: TGTGCCAGCAGCCGAGAGCGGGAGTCCTCCTACGAGCAGTACTTC.

This clone occurred many times. V is TRBV4-1 and J is TRBJ2-1, with a possible D match to TRBD2 (6 bases). The CDR3 sequence is 15 residues long. The germline V gene has CDR1 MGHRA and CDR2 YSYEKL. The ends were cut back, 2 bases at V and 5 bases at J, with 13 bases in the middle. The CDR3 nucleotides read TGCGCCAGCAGCCAACCTCCTGGAGGGGACAATGAGCAGTTCTTC. Amino acid sequence: CASSQPPGGDNEQFF.

This clone was found many times. The V gene is TRBV12-3 or TRBV12-4, the J gene TRBJ2-3; 8 bases agree with TRBD2. The CDR3 consists of 14 residues. V gave up 5 bases and J gave up 3 bases; unmatched junction bases: 4. DNA of the CDR3: TGTGCCAGCAGTCTGACGGGAGGGACAGATACGCAGTATTTT. This gives the protein CASSLTGGTDTQYF.

CDR3 bases: TGTGCCAGCTCACCACCCAGGGACAGGGTGGACTACAATGAGCAGTTCTTC. Encoded protein: CASSPPRDRVDYNEQFF. This chain joins TRBV18 and TRBJ2-1; 9 bases map to TRBD1. The trim removed 0 bases at V and 3 bases at J, leaving 6 bases unmatched. The germline V gene encodes CDR1 KGHSH and CDR2 LQKENI. The CDR3 has 17 residues.

This clone was counted many times. V is TRBV6-1 and J is TRBJ2-7, with TRBD2 matching over 8 bases. Germline V gene sequence: CDR1 MNHNS, CDR2 SASEGT. This CDR3 region has 13 residues. J was trimmed by 6 bases and V by 5 bases; bases with no gene match: 6. Here the CDR3 DNA reads TGTGCCAGCAGTAGGACTAGCTTCCCCGAGCAGTACTTC. Translation gives CASSRTSFPEQYF.

Ten or more counts support this clone. This chain links TRBV28 with TRBJ2-7; TRBD1 matches at 8 bases. This CDR3 comprises 15 residues. CDR1 MDHEN and CDR2 SYDVKM come from the germline V gene. V lost 3 bases, J lost 6 bases, and 10 bases stayed unmatched. CDR3 bases: TGTGCCAGCAGTTTCAAGAGGACAGGGACGAGCGAGCAGTACTTC. Translating gives CASSFKRTGTSEQYF.

The rearrangement joins TRBV19 to TRBJ2-7; perhaps TRBD2 as D (5 bases). The V gene's germline CDR1 is LNHDA and CDR2 SQIVND (reference sequence). The CDR3 is made up of 15 amino acids. The V end lost 5 bases, the J end lost 0 bases, and 14 bases lay between the germline ends. CDR3: CASSYSGLDSYEQYF. CDR3 bases: TGTGCCAGTAGTTACAGCGGCCTCGACTCCTACGAGCAGTACTTC.

This clone occurred many times. The chain couples TRBV19 to TRBJ2-7, with D hard to call. CDR1 is LNHDA and CDR2 is SQIVND in the germline V gene (reference sequence). The V end was cut by 5 bases, the J end by 4 bases, with 15 bases between. This CDR3 has 14 residues. CDR3: CASSLLGSGYEQYF. CDR3 in DNA: TGTGCCAGTAGTCTCCTAGGCAGTGGTTACGAGCAGTACTTC.

This clone was seen only a few times. A much larger clone lies a single base off, so this may be a read error. The V call is TRBV6-1, the J call TRBJ2-5; 9 bases agree with TRBD2. Germline lookup yields CDR1 MNHNS and CDR2 SASEGT. The junction had 8 bases not matched to a gene; V was cut back by 8 bases and J by 4 bases. There are 14 residues in the CDR3. The CDR3 nucleotides read TGTGCCAGCGTGGAGGGCGGGGGGGGAGAGACCCAGTACTTC. Translated, it gives CASVEGGGGETQYF.

CDR3 bases: TGTGCCAGCAGCTTACCGGGAGAGGGGACCGGGGAGCTGTTTTTT. It translates to CASSLPGEGTGELFF. The V call is TRBV7-9, the J call TRBJ2-2; D is perhaps TRBD2 (6 bases). The germline gives CDR1 SEHNR, CDR2 FQNEAQ (reference sequence). Trimming cost V 2 bases and J 5 bases, with 12 bases left between them. CDR3 length: 15 amino acids.

In its sample, this clone was seen many times. The chain carries TRBV4-1 and TRBJ2-1; either TRBD1 or TRBD2 may fit D (5 bases each). CDR1 is MGHRA, CDR2 YSYEKL, per germline. The CDR3 sequence is 15 residues long. The ends were cut back, 4 bases at V and 3 bases at J, with 13 bases in the middle. In nucleotides, the CDR3 is TGCGCCAGCAGCCTTACCGGGACGGTCTACAATGAGCAGTTCTTC. Residues: CASSLTGTVYNEQFF.

This chain connects TRBV10-2 to TRBJ2-2; D is perhaps TRBD1 (5 bases). The V gene's germline CDR1 is WSHSY and CDR2 SAAADI. The V end was cut by 7 bases, the J end by 7 bases, with 13 bases between. This CDR3 region has 13 residues. In nucleotides, the CDR3 is TGCGCCAGCATCGCCAGGGATTGCGGGGAGCTGTTTTTT. Amino acids: CASIARDCGELFF.

V is TRBV25-1 and J is TRBJ2-7; D is possibly TRBD1 (5 bases). The germline V gene encodes CDR1 MGHDK and CDR2 SYGVNS. The CDR3 covers 12 residues. With 7 bases removed from V and 7 bases from J, the gap between germline ends came to 14 bases. CDR3 bases: TGTGCCAGCACGAAAAGGGGCGAGGAGCAGTACTTC. This encodes CASTKRGEEQYF.

This clone was found many times. CDR3 sequence: CASSLRQGSGYTF. For the CDR3, the DNA is TGTGCCAGCAGCTTGAGGCAGGGATCCGGCTACACCTTC. V usage is TRBV5-6 and J usage is TRBJ1-2; TRBD1 is a possible D gene (5 bases). Germline V gene data show CDR1 as SGHDT and CDR2 as YYEEEE. The length of the CDR3 is 13 residues. With 1 base removed from V and 8 bases from J, the gap between germline ends came to 12 bases.

This clone was recorded many times. The rearrangement links TRBV5-5 to TRBJ2-5; TRBD1 might be the D (6 bases). The CDR3 extends over 15 amino acids. The germline V gene has CDR1 SGHKS and CDR2 YYEKEE (reference sequence). V was pared by 3 bases and J by 7 bases, with 19 bases between. CDR3 DNA sequence: TGTGCCAGCAGCTCGAGCCCAACAGGGACCAGGACCCAGTACTTC. Amino acid sequence: CASSSSPTGTRTQYF.

Remarks on this clone: One end of the junction fails to match germline, which may point to a read error. The genes are TRBV6-2 or TRBV6-3 and TRBJ1-3, with unresolved D. The germline CDR1 and CDR2 sequences are MNHEY and SVGEGT. The CDR3 spans 14 residues. The CDR3 DNA reads as TGTGCCAGCAACGTCATATACTCTGTAAACACCATATATTTT. Translation: CASNVIYSVNTIYF.

This clone was seen ten or more times. The chain uses TRBV5-1 and TRBJ1-6; TRBD1 matches 7 bases. Germline V gives CDR1 SGHRS, CDR2 YFSETQ. Trimming took 1 base from V and 8 from J; bases not matched to a gene: 6. The CDR3 has 15 residues. The DNA for the CDR3 is TGCGCCAGCAGCTTGCCGGGACAGCCCGATTCACCCCTCCACTTT. Translation gives CASSLPGQPDSPLHF.

In this sample, this clone turned up many times. The chain employs TRBV2 and TRBJ2-7; D ambiguous. V was trimmed by 2 bases and J by 1 base, leaving 9 bases between them. Germline V gives CDR1 SNHLY, CDR2 FYNNEI. This CDR3 comprises 14 residues. As DNA, the CDR3 is TGTGCCAGCAGTGAACAAGTCACATCCTACGAGCAGTACTTC. Amino acid sequence: CASSEQVTSYEQYF. Looking up the rest from reference TRBV2 and TRBJ2-7 gives the full variable domain: EPEVTQTPSHQVTQMGQEVILRCVPISNHLYFYWYRQILGQKVEFLVSFYNNEISEKSEIFDDQFSVERPDGSNFTLKIRSTKLEDSAMYFCASSEQVTSYEQYFGPGTRLTVT.

This clone was seen many times. The gene calls are TRBV6-1 and TRBJ2-1; 9 nucleotides agree with TRBD2. The CDR3 runs to 17 residues. J gave up 1 base and V 4 bases, and 8 bases lay outside the gene matches. CDR1 MNHNS and CDR2 SASEGT come from the germline V gene. The CDR3 region is CASSAGLAGLSYNEQFF. The DNA for the CDR3 is TGTGCCAGCAGTGCCGGGCTAGCGGGATTGTCCTACAATGAGCAGTTCTTC.

On this clone: Given a much more abundant clone one base away, this may be a read error. The V and J genes are TRBV20-1 and TRBJ1-1, with D tentatively TRBD1 (6 bases). The CDR3 has 15 amino acids. The germline V gene has CDR1 DFQATT and CDR2 SNEGSKA (reference sequence). V shed 1 base and J shed 4 bases, with 16 bases lying between them. The CDR3 DNA sequence: TGCAGTGCTAGAGGTGGCCTATCACAGGGCACTGAAGCTTTCTTT. This codes for CSARGGLSQGTEAFF.

This clone turned up a few times. The J gene is TRBJ1-1, the V gene TRBV6-1, with D possibly TRBD1 on 6 matching bases. CDR3 length: 13 residues. V shed 5 bases and J shed 6 bases, with 13 bases lying between them. From germline, CDR1 is MNHNS and CDR2 SASEGT. The CDR3 sequence: CASSPWTAPEAFF. Written as DNA, the CDR3 is TGTGCCAGCAGTCCCTGGACAGCTCCTGAAGCTTTCTTT.

The genes are TRBV12-3 or TRBV12-4 and TRBJ2-3, with TRBD1 identical over 7 bases. The J segment lost 4 bases and the V segment lost 8 bases, leaving 6 bases of the junction unmatched. The CDR3 has 13 residues. The chain's CDR3 is CASSQGVADTQYF. CDR3 bases: TGTGCCAGCTCTCAGGGGGTAGCAGATACGCAGTATTTT.

This clone occurred many times. The chain uses TRBV20-1 and TRBJ2-1, with 7 bases lining up with TRBD2. Trimming took 2 bases from V and 3 from J; bases not matched to a gene: 10. The length of the CDR3 is 16 residues. Germline-derived CDR1 and CDR2 are DFQATT and SNEGSKA (reference sequence). The CDR3 is CSARRSPSGIYNEQFF. The CDR3 DNA sequence: TGCAGTGCTAGAAGAAGCCCGAGCGGGATCTACAATGAGCAGTTCTTC.

A remark on this clone: This sequence may be a read error, since a much larger clone differs from it by one base. The rearrangement joins TRBV12-3 or TRBV12-4 to TRBJ1-1; 9 bases map to TRBD1. The CDR3 spans 15 residues. Trimming cost V 5 bases and J 4 bases; bases outside gene matches: 8. CDR3 nucleotides: TGTGCCAGCAGTGAGAACAGGGGGCAGGGCACTGAAGCTTTCTTT. It encodes CASSENRGQGTEAFF.

This clone has a count of ten or more. The chain recombines TRBV12-3 or TRBV12-4 with TRBJ2-3; no firm D call. The V end was cut by 3 bases, the J end by 2 bases, with 3 bases between. This CDR3 comprises 12 residues. In DNA, the CDR3 is TGTGCCAGCAGTTTCAACACAGATACGCAGTATTTT. Translating it yields CASSFNTDTQYF.

This clone was seen many times. The rearrangement links TRBV3-1 to TRBJ1-2; 7 nucleotides line up with TRBD1. Trimming removed 3 bases from V and 6 bases from J; junction bases left unmatched: 13. Germline V gene lookup returns CDR1 LGHDT and CDR2 YNNKEL (reference sequence). The CDR3 consists of 16 residues. The DNA for the CDR3 is TGTGCCAGCAGCCACCTGACAGGGCAGGGGAAGAATGGCTACACCTTC. Its translation: CASSHLTGQGKNGYTF.

V and J are TRBV15 and TRBJ2-4; D assignment may be TRBD1 or TRBD2 (7 bases each). This CDR3 has 19 residues. The germline V and J ends were trimmed by 1 base and 6 bases, with 25 bases remaining between them. Per germline, CDR1 LNHNV and CDR2 YYDKDF (reference sequence). The CDR3, as DNA: TGTGCCACCAGCAGAGTGGCAGGGGGTACCGGGGGGTTGTTAAACATTCAGTACTTC. Amino acids: CATSRVAGGTGGLLNIQYF.